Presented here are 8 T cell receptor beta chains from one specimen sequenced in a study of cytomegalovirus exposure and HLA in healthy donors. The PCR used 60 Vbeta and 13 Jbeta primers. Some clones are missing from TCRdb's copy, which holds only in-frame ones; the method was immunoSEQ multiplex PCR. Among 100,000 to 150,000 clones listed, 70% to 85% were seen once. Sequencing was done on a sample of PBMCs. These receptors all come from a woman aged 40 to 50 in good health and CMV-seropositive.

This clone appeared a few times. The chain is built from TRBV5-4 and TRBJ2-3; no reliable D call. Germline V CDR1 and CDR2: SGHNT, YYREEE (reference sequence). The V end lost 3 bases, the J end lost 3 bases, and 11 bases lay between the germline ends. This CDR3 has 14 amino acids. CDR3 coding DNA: TGTGCCAGCAGCTCTCCCTGGGCGACAGATACGCAGTATTTT. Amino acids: CASSSPWATDTQYF. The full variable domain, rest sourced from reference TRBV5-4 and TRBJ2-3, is ETGVTQSPTHLIKTRGQQVTLRCSSQSGHNTVSWYQQALGQGPQFIFQYYREEENGRGNFPPRFSGLQFPNYSSELNVNALELDDSALYLCASSSPWATDTQYFGPGTRLTVL.

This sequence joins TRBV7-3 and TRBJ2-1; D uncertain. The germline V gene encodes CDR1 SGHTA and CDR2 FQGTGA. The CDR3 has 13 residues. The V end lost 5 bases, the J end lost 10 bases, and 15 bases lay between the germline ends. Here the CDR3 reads CASSRTTATEQFF. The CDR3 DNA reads TGTGCCAGCAGCCGAACCACTGCTACCGAGCAGTTCTTC.

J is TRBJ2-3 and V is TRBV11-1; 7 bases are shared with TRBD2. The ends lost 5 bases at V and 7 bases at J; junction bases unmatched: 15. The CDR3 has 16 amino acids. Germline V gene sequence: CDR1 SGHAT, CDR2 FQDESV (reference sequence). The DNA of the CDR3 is TGTGCCAGCAGCGAAATCGGGGGAGGGTTGGTGAATACGCAGTATTTT. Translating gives CASSEIGGGLVNTQYF.

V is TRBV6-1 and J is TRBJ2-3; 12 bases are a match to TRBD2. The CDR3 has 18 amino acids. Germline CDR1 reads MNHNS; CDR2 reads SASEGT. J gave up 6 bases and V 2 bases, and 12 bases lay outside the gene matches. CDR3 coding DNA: TGTGCCAGCAGTGAACTGGCCCCGGGACTAGCGGGTGTGGATACGCAGTATTTT. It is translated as CASSELAPGLAGVDTQYF.

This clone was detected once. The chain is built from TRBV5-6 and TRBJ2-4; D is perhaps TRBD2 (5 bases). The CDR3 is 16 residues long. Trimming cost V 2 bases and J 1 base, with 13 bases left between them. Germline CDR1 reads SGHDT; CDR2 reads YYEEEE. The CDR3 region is CASSLRGPSAKNIQYF. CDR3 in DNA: TGTGCCAGCAGCTTACGGGGTCCCTCGGCCAAAAACATTCAGTACTTC.

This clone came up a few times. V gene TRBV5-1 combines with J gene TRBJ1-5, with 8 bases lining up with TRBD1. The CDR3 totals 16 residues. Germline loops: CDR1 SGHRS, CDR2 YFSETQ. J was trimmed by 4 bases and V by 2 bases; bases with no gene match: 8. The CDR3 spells CASSFEPTGGNQPQHF. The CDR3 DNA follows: TGCGCCAGCAGCTTTGAGCCTACAGGGGGTAATCAGCCCCAGCATTTT.

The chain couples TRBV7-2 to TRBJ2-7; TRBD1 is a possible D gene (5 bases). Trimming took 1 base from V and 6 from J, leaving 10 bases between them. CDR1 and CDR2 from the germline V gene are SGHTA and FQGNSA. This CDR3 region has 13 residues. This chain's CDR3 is CASSLGGPSEQYF. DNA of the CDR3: TGTGCCAGCAGCTTAGGGGGCCCGTCCGAGCAGTACTTC. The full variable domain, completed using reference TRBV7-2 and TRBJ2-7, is GAGVSQSPSNKVTEKGKDVELRCDPISGHTALYWYRQSLGQGLEFLIYFQGNSAPDKSGLPSDRFSAERTGGSVSTLTIQRTQQEDSAVYLCASSLGGPSEQYFGPGTRLTVT.

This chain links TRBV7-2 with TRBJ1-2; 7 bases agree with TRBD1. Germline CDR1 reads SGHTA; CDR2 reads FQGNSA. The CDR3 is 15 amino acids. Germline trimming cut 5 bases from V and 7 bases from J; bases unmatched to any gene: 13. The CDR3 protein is CASSADRQGTAGYTF. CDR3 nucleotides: TGTGCCAGCAGCGCAGACAGACAGGGCACGGCTGGCTACACCTTC. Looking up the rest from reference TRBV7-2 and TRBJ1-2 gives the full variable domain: GAGVSQSPSNKVTEKGKDVELRCDPISGHTALYWYRQSLGQGLEFLIYFQGNSAPDKSGLPSDRFSAERTGGSVSTLTIQRTQQEDSAVYLCASSADRQGTAGYTFGSGTRLTVV.